What follows is one T cell receptor (beta chain) and its context. This clone's antigen is unknown. This specimen comes from a study of cytomegalovirus exposure and HLA in healthy donors (dated by TCRdb to the late 2010s). Background for the entire study: According to an earlier analysis of 587 of the donors, about 179 million T cells yielded roughly 100 million unique TCR beta sequences and 276 Gb of sequence data. About 280 gigabases of sequencing data and around 88 million unique TCR sequences made up an early release that covered around 640 HLA-typed donors. Of the approximately 370 genotyped donors, over 80% were placed in the genetic ancestry cluster associated with self-reported Caucasian donors. The study aimed to test whether signatures of past pathogen exposure could be identified by cataloging public T cell receptors. The study profiled the T cell repertoires of 666 subjects by immunosequencing and related them to cytomegalovirus serostatus. Besides the first cohort of 666 subjects, a separate validation cohort made up of 120 or so different subjects was used. To predict cytomegalovirus infection status, the study combined high-throughput TCR immunosequencing, statistical association of individual TCRs with disease status, and machine learning. A later analysis re-analyzed previously published TCR beta repertoires from about 600 donors and added high-resolution HLA genotyping to study TCR occurrence patterns. Rather than using new phenotypic data, the later analysis identified candidate immune exposures from TCR beta sequences and from how often those sequences occurred across donors. To decide whether each TCR beta V gene segment behaved as functional or pseudogenic, an earlier analysis of approximately 590 of the donors relied on high-throughput TCR beta sequencing. Alongside the repertoire data, information on donor age, sex, ethnicity and CMV serostatus was compiled. In a later genetic analysis, genome-wide SNP genotypes for about 65% of the roughly 700 donors were used, and that subset was treated as a discovery cohort. All discovery cohort repertoires had been generated using a single sequencing platform. HLA typing included class I and class II loci at four-digit resolution. Typing coverage varied by locus: about 620-640 donors for A, B, C, DRB1 and DQB1; approximately 560 for DQA1; around 610 for DPA1; roughly 470 for DPB1. Roughly five DR-DQ haplotypes were treated as single units for association and clustering because of strong linkage in the cohort. Among some 400 genotyped donors of the cohort, an average of around 250,000 unique TCR beta nucleotide sequences was sequenced per donor, of which 15% to 20% were non-productive. Study-wide conclusions, independent of this receptor: A later genetic analysis reported fewer N-insertions in productive TCRs among donors in an Asian-associated ancestry cluster than the approximately 670-donor mean. In the study, roughly 160 TCR beta chains were listed as associated with cytomegalovirus. According to a later analysis, most CMV-associated TCR beta chains appeared to be HLA-restricted, and the HLA associations seemed to be driven largely by CMV exposure. A cluster of highly shared sequence variants was judged likely to be a technical artifact of the sequencing pipeline. In a later analysis, HLA-associated TCR beta chains were found to be more clonally expanded and to have lower generation probabilities than equally common non-associated chains. Roughly uniform sequencing depth across donors was assumed in presence/absence analyses, although this assumption may not hold. An association between a missense DCLRE1C variant and V-gene and J-gene trimming of TCR beta chains was found in a later genetic analysis and replicated in an independent cohort. The authors suggested that the approach could potentially be extended to other disease states and immunological phenotypes. Three of the identified cytomegalovirus-associated TCR beta chains were confirmed in vitro to be specific for cytomegalovirus antigens. In an earlier analysis of some 500 of the donors, most TCR beta V segments appeared in productive rearrangements about 87% or about 30% of the time, broadly matching IMGT annotations. Because the 87-base-pair reads could not distinguish some IMGT-functional V segments, including TRBV6-2 and TRBV6-3, those segments were excluded. The classifier was reported to diagnose cytomegalovirus status with high specificity and sensitivity in both the original and validation cohorts. In a later analysis, several top co-occurrence clusters were reported to appear linked to parvovirus B19, influenza, CMV and Epstein-Barr virus. The cohort was sequenced for TCR beta chains only, and without alpha or paired-chain data the features that could be detected were limited. Strong co-occurrence of HLA alleles, especially DR and DQ, made assigning TCR associations to individual alleles difficult. A further reported finding was that TCR beta sequences accurately predicted the HLA-A and HLA-B alleles for most subjects in the first cohort. In a later analysis, TCR association rates were found to vary across HLA loci, with the most associated TCRs seen for DRB1 alleles and the fewest for HLA-C alleles. Immune exposure information for the cohort was limited to CMV serostatus. The earlier analysis of about 600 of the donors excluded approximately 15 rarely observed V segments, including chromosome 9 orphons, because counts were too low. Because HLA typing was unavailable for some donors at each locus, only the typed subset was used in association tests. Most TCR sequences were observed very rarely across donors, whereas some public TCRs were present in many individuals. Specific HLA alleles were associated with more than 15,000 TCR beta sequences at a false discovery rate of 0.05 in a later analysis. Correlated functional status among segregating V segments might be attributable to linkage disequilibrium, but an unknown experimental factor could not be ruled out.

The cohort was made up of around 720 healthy bone marrow donors. All cohort members were sampled while nominally healthy, although unrecorded immune exposures were likely present. The donor tested CMV seropositive, placing the donor among the 289 seropositive members of the cohort. Every donor gave a peripheral blood sample, and the peripheral blood mononuclear cells from that sample were used for TCR beta sequencing. Genomic DNA extraction from the blood cell samples was performed with the Qiagen DNeasy Blood Extraction Kit. Library preparation was by the immunoSEQ multiplex PCR assay. For the multiplex PCR, a mixture combining 60 forward primers for TCR Vbeta segments and 13 reverse primers for TCR Jbeta segments was used. A multiplex PCR assay on genomic DNA amplified the CDR3 region of rearranged TCR beta genes. The Illumina HiSeq System was used to sequence the amplified TCR beta libraries as 87-base-pair reads. Concerning the study's data processing: A later analysis counted around 72 million unique TCR beta chains across the 670 or so repertoires, and 9.5 million to 11 million of these chains were shared by at least two donors. Raw reads were error-corrected and collapsed into unique sequences by a nearest-neighbor algorithm in which closely related sequences were merged to remove PCR and sequencing errors. CDR3 sequences were aligned to IMGT reference sequences to assign V, D and J gene segments. For a sequence to be retained, a match of at least six nucleotides was required to both a V gene segment and a J gene segment. A rearrangement was called productive if the CDR3 had no stop codons and remained in frame with V and J, and every other rearrangement was called non-productive. Following IMGT convention, CDR3 was defined as the stretch from the second conserved V-encoded cysteine to the conserved J-encoded phenylalanine. The earlier analysis of about 620 of the donors excluded sequences that lacked an unambiguous match to a single V gene segment. An earlier analysis of 550 to 650 of the donors classified V segments as functional when productive rearrangements were above 56.7% and as segregating when the standard deviation between donors was above 5%. A statistical classification framework was built for diagnosing cytomegalovirus status from the catalog of TCR beta chain sequences. In a later analysis, V and J genes were assigned by comparing TCR nucleotide sequences against IMGT/GENE-DB human TR gene sequences. Using the TCRdist pipeline, a later analysis assigned CDR3 sequences along with most-parsimonious VDJ recombination scenarios. In a later analysis, every TCR beta chain was defined by the combination of its CDR3 amino acid sequence and its V-gene family, and reads without a unique V-gene family were dropped. In a later analysis, fewer than 600 highly shared, low-generation-probability nucleotide sequences were removed to address suspected cross-contamination and a sequencing artifact. For each public chain, a later analysis derived a clonal expansion index from normalized ranks of inferred template counts within each repertoire. A later analysis computed generation probabilities with a VDJ recombination model fitted to out-of-frame rearrangements, and checked the results against IGoR. Hypergeometric tests were used in a later analysis to score TCR-TCR, TCR-HLA and TCR-CMV co-occurrence, with a repertoire-size bias correction applied to the TCR pairs. To estimate false discovery rates, a later analysis permuted the HLA or CMV assignments 20 times. In a later analysis, co-occurring TCRs were grouped using DBSCAN, and TCRdist sequence similarity was added for clustering within HLA-allele-positive subsets. Repertoires with fewer than 30,000 or more than 120,000 public chains, plus five repertoires with anomalous nucleotide sharing, were excluded from co-occurrence clustering. TCRdb obtained this table from immuneACCESS and retained in-frame rearrangements with V and J assigned. These tables miss some clones; where compared with another copy, unresolved V genes account for less than half of the shortfall, and the remainder is unexplained. V and J calls and clone size are given by that table; D and trimming were obtained from the DNA. The record for this sample contains 200,000 to 250,000 clones. The ten most abundant clones make up approximately 1% of the sample.

V gives up 6 bases and J gives up 0 bases, and the segment between their germline ends measures 18 bases. From cysteine to phenylalanine, the CDR3 is 16 amino acids long. Only the CDR3 region is kept as DNA, spanning 48 bases read in frame from base 1. The germline V gene (reference sequence) supplies CDR1 MNHNY and CDR2 SVGAGI. Sequencing was carried out using PBMCs. The chain was built from TRBV6-6 and TRBJ2-7, and TRBD1 may be the D gene, going by 6 matching bases. This receptor was identified in a young woman in good health and CMV-seropositive. Here is the DNA: TGTGCCAGCAGGACTACCCCTACAGGGATCTCCTACGAGCAGTACTTC. This codes for CASRTTPTGISYEQYF.